Presented here are 32 T cell receptor beta chains from one specimen sequenced in a study of blood T cells in healthy people across ages. Combining a sample-barcoded 5' primer with a J-beta primer mix, a second PCR ran for about 6 to 11 cycles. TCRdb ran MiXCR on the 5' RACE reads and lists one entry per CDR3 protein. The sample lists approximately 800,000 distinct CDR3 sequences; 30% to 45% were seen once. Sequenced: blood. These receptor sequences come from a man between 18 and 29 years old in good health.

In the case of this clonotype: This may come from a read error, since a much larger clone is one base off. The V gene is TRBV2, the J gene TRBJ2-5, with a weak D call TRBD2 (6 bases). The CDR3 covers 16 residues. Germline CDR1 and CDR2: SNHLY and FYNNEI. CDR3 nucleotide sequence: TGTGCCGGCAGTGGGTTTGTTCGGGGGTACCAAGAGACCCAGTACTTC. Translated, it gives CAGSGFVRGYQETQYF.

This clonotype was recorded a few times. The rearrangement uses TRBV20-1 and TRBJ1-2; 7 bases fit TRBD1. Looked up from germline, CDR1 is DFQATT and CDR2 is SNEGSKA (reference sequence). The CDR3 is 13 residues long. With V trimmed by 0 bases and J by 3 bases, 1 base remained unmatched. Here the CDR3 reads CSARDGTDYGYTF. In DNA, the CDR3 is TGCAGTGCTAGAGATGGGACAGACTATGGCTACACCTTC.

V gene TRBV4-3 combines with J gene TRBJ1-1; 7 nucleotides agree with TRBD1. CDR1 LGHNA and CDR2 YSLEER come from the germline V gene. Losses at the gene ends were 4 bases for V and 0 bases for J; bases not matched to a gene: 8. This CDR3 region has 16 residues. The CDR3, as DNA: TGCGCCAGCAGCCCTACCTCCGGGACAGTGAACACTGAAGCTTTCTTT. This codes for CASSPTSGTVNTEAFF.

The rearrangement links TRBV7-9 to TRBJ1-1, with D unresolved. CDR1 and CDR2 from the germline V gene are SEHNR and FQNEAQ (reference sequence). The CDR3 totals 13 residues. The V gene lost 4 bases and the J gene lost 6 bases, with 12 bases spanning the gap. CDR3 amino acids: CASSSAGRAEAFF. DNA of the CDR3: TGTGCCAGCAGCTCCGCTGGCCGGGCTGAAGCTTTCTTT.

This chain uses TRBV25-1 with TRBJ1-2, with unresolved D. Germline-derived CDR1 and CDR2 are MGHDK and SYGVNS. The CDR3 spans 12 residues. The germline V and J ends were trimmed by 7 bases and 7 bases, with 13 bases remaining between them. The chain's CDR3 is CASNRGEGGYTF. For the CDR3, the DNA is TGTGCCAGCAACCGTGGGGAAGGTGGCTACACCTTC.

This clonotype turned up a few times. The chain has TRBV15 and TRBJ1-6; D not resolved. Per the germline V gene, CDR1 is LNHNV and CDR2 is YYDKDF (reference sequence). The CDR3 is 17 amino acids. Trimming stripped 0 bases from V and 7 bases from J, with 16 bases between. CDR3 loop: CATSRDPTVGGNSPLHF. CDR3 DNA sequence: TGTGCCACCAGCAGAGACCCGACTGTGGGTGGAAATTCACCCCTCCACTTT.

The chain is built from TRBV29-1 and TRBJ2-7; D is unresolved. Trimming cost V 3 bases and J 7 bases, with 19 bases left between them. Germline CDR1 reads SQVTM; CDR2 reads ANQGSEA. This CDR3 is built from 14 residues. CDR3 in amino acids: CSVERGNVDNEQYF. Here the CDR3 DNA reads TGCAGCGTTGAGAGAGGAAACGTTGACAATGAGCAGTACTTC.

The chain uses TRBV14 and TRBJ2-2; D not resolved. From germline, CDR1 is SGHDN and CDR2 FVKESK. The CDR3 extends over 13 amino acids. Trimming removed 0 bases at V and 10 bases at J, with 9 bases between. CDR3 protein: CASSQETIAELFF. The CDR3 DNA reads TGTGCCAGCAGCCAAGAGACCATCGCGGAGCTGTTTTTT.

This clonotype was counted only a few times. The genes are TRBV10-3 and TRBJ1-1, with 8 bases fitting TRBD1. The germline gives CDR1 ENHRY, CDR2 SYGVKD. The length of the CDR3 is 13 residues. The V and J ends lost 6 bases and 2 bases, in that order; junction bases with no gene match: 2. CDR3 DNA: TGTGCCATCAGCGACAGGGGAAACACTGAAGCTTTCTTT. Encoded protein: CAISDRGNTEAFF.

This clonotype came up many times. V is TRBV29-1 and J is TRBJ2-4; D may be TRBD2 (7 bases). Per the germline V gene, CDR1 is SQVTM and CDR2 is ANQGSEA. The CDR3 consists of 11 residues. Trimming left V 6 bases short and J 13 bases short, with 16 bases between. CDR3 nucleotide sequence: TGCAGCGTGCCGAGGGGGGGAGAGCAGTACTTC. Encoded protein: CSVPRGGEQYF.

This clonotype appeared a few times. The V call is TRBV15, the J call TRBJ2-3; D unclear. In germline, CDR1 is LNHNV, CDR2 YYDKDF (reference sequence). The CDR3 has 12 residues. Trimming removed 9 bases from V and 5 bases from J, with 12 bases in between. The chain's CDR3 is CATQRGGDTQYF. CDR3 coding DNA: TGTGCCACTCAACGCGGTGGAGATACGCAGTATTTT.

This clonotype was seen a handful of times. This chain connects TRBV7-9 to TRBJ2-3; TRBD2 matches at 8 bases. Trimming removed 5 bases from V and 3 bases from J; junction bases left unmatched: 7. CDR3 size: 15 residues. CDR1 and CDR2 from the germline V gene are SEHNR and FQNEAQ (reference sequence). The CDR3 region has the DNA TGTGCCAGCAGCCTTAGCGGGGATCTAACAGATACGCAGTATTTT. Its translation: CASSLSGDLTDTQYF.

Regarding this clonotype: One junction end does not reproduce the germline sequence, and a read error may be involved. This chain connects TRBV9 to TRBJ1-5; D gene ambiguous. The CDR3 length is 14 residues. CDR1 SGDLS and CDR2 YYNGEE come from the germline V gene. The CDR3 sequence: CASSVGPDYQAQHF. CDR3 sequence (DNA): TGTGCCAGCAGCGTAGGGCCAGACTATCAGGCCCAGCATTTT.

This clonotype has more than one count but fewer than ten. V gene TRBV7-2 combines with J gene TRBJ2-4; D tentatively fits TRBD1 or TRBD2 (6 bases each). This CDR3 has 17 residues. Germline V gene data show CDR1 as SGHTA and CDR2 as FQGNSA. Trimming took 3 bases from V and 0 from J, leaving 15 bases between them. CDR3 in DNA: TGTGCCAGCAGCTTGGAGGGGACATCTATAGCCAAAAACATTCAGTACTTC. Translated, it gives CASSLEGTSIAKNIQYF.

This clonotype showed up many times. The CDR3 DNA follows: TGTGCCAGCAGCCGGACTAGCGGGGACACAGATACGCAGTATTTT. This sequence encodes CASSRTSGDTDTQYF. The chain recombines TRBV7-2 with TRBJ2-3; 12 nucleotides agree with TRBD2. The CDR3 consists of 15 residues. The junction had 2 bases not matched to a gene; V was cut back by 5 bases and J by 2 bases. Germline CDR1 and CDR2: SGHTA and FQGNSA.

In this sample, this clonotype turned up a few times. The chain uses TRBV9 and TRBJ2-5, with TRBD2 identical over 8 bases. The CDR3 totals 15 residues. Germline CDR1 SGDLS, CDR2 YYNGEE. V dropped 0 bases and J dropped 2; count of bases not matched to a gene: 3. In DNA form, the CDR3 reads TGTGCCAGCAGCGTAGGCGGGGGGTATCAAGAGACCCAGTACTTC. Its translation: CASSVGGGYQETQYF.

This clonotype was seen a handful of times. The chain is built from TRBV30 and TRBJ2-3; the D is unclear. The germline gives CDR1 GTSNPN, CDR2 SVGIG (reference sequence). V was cut by 1 base and J by 0 bases, with 5 bases left in between. There are 13 residues in the CDR3. CDR3 sequence (DNA): TGTGCCTGGAGTGCAGCTAGCACAGATACGCAGTATTTT. Protein product: CAWSAASTDTQYF.

There are many counts of this clonotype. The J gene is TRBJ2-1, the V gene TRBV2, with D unclear. Germline V gives CDR1 SNHLY, CDR2 FYNNEI. This CDR3 region has 15 residues. Trimming took off 1 base at V and 5 bases at J, with 12 bases between the two ends. CDR3 DNA: TGTGCCAGCAGTGAAGGGGTAGCCTCAGACAATGAGCAGTTCTTC. Protein product: CASSEGVASDNEQFF.

Details on this clonotype: A read error may produce the germline difference seen at one junction end. The genes are TRBV18 and TRBJ2-1; 9 bases line up with TRBD1. Germline V lookup: CDR1 KGHSH, CDR2 LQKENI. The CDR3 length is 14 residues. CDR3 amino acids: CASSTGTGFNGQFF. CDR3 DNA: TGTGCCAGCTCAACCGGGACAGGGTTCAATGGGCAGTTCTTC.

This chain uses TRBV4-2 with TRBJ2-1, with 8 bases matching TRBD1. Germline CDR1 is LGHNA and CDR2 is YNFKEQ. With 0 bases clipped from V and 4 bases from J, the junction kept 5 bases outside the gene matches. There are 16 residues in the CDR3. The chain's CDR3 is CASSQDPGQAYNEQFF. The CDR3 nucleotides read TGTGCCAGCAGCCAAGATCCGGGACAGGCTTACAATGAGCAGTTCTTC.

This clonotype was counted only a few times. V usage is TRBV11-1 and J usage is TRBJ2-1; the D is unclear. The CDR3 covers 12 residues. The V gene's germline CDR1 is SGHAT and CDR2 FQDESV (reference sequence). The V end was cut by 3 bases, the J end by 13 bases, with 13 bases between. CDR3 protein: CASSFVGETQFF. CDR3 in DNA: TGTGCCAGCAGCTTCGTTGGAGAGACCCAGTTCTTC.

This clonotype was detected many times. The chain uses TRBV12-3 or TRBV12-4 and TRBJ2-6; D remains unclear. This CDR3 comprises 12 residues. V shed 2 bases and J shed 5 bases, with 1 base lying between them. The CDR3 DNA is TGTGCCAGCAGTTTACGGGCCAACGTCCTGACTTTC. It is translated as CASSLRANVLTF.

This clonotype was counted ten times or more. This sequence joins TRBV20-1 and TRBJ1-5, with D uncertain. This CDR3 comprises 13 residues. V was cut by 3 bases and J by 3 bases, with 9 bases left in between. Germline V gene data show CDR1 as DFQATT and CDR2 as SNEGSKA (reference sequence). In nucleotides, the CDR3 is TGCAGTGCTAGCTCTCTCGTCAATCAGCCCCAGCATTTT. Protein: CSASSLVNQPQHF.

The V and J genes are TRBV7-2 and TRBJ2-7, with 9 bases that match TRBD2. In germline, CDR1 is SGHTA, CDR2 FQGNSA. The CDR3 totals 14 residues. The V and J ends lost 4 bases and 3 bases, in that order; junction bases with no gene match: 4. CDR3 amino acids: CASSSSSGDYEQYF. The CDR3 bases are TGTGCCAGCAGCTCCTCTAGCGGGGACTACGAGCAGTACTTC.

This clonotype was seen more than once but under ten times. This chain joins TRBV4-1 and TRBJ1-5, with D possibly being TRBD1 (5 bases). The CDR3 runs to 16 residues. CDR1 and CDR2 from the germline V gene are MGHRA and YSYEKL. Trimming stripped 0 bases from V and 4 bases from J, with 13 bases between. CDR3 protein: CASSQDLGHTNQPQHF. The CDR3, as DNA: TGCGCCAGCAGCCAAGATCTGGGGCACACTAATCAGCCCCAGCATTTT.

The table lists this clonotype with a count of one. This chain uses TRBV4-2 with TRBJ2-1; 10 bases match TRBD2. Trimming at V came to 0 bases and at J to 10 bases, leaving 9 bases not matched to a gene. The CDR3 length is 16 residues. CDR1 and CDR2 (germline): LGHNA, YNFKEQ. The DNA for the CDR3 is TGTGCCAGCAGCCAAGATGTGGCTAGCGGGGGTTTAGAGCAGTTCTTC. Translation gives CASSQDVASGGLEQFF.

With regard to this clonotype: Possible read error: a much larger clone is one base away. The chain employs TRBV12-3 or TRBV12-4 and TRBJ2-1; TRBD2 agrees at 9 bases. This CDR3 region has 15 residues. As DNA, the CDR3 is TGTGCCGGCAGTTTTAGCGGGGGCCTCTACAATGAGCAGTTCTTC. Its protein is CAGSFSGGLYNEQFF.

A few counts support this clonotype. This chain uses TRBV20-1 with TRBJ2-5, with D perhaps matching TRBD2 (6 bases). The CDR3 runs 11 residues. V gave up 6 bases and J gave up 4 bases, with 9 bases separating them. Looked up from germline, CDR1 is DFQATT and CDR2 is SNEGSKA (reference sequence). As DNA, the CDR3 is TGCAGTGCCGGGAGCGGAGAGACCCAGTACTTC. Amino acids: CSAGSGETQYF.

This clonotype was seen only once. The chain links TRBV20-1 to TRBJ2-2; D perhaps matches TRBD2 (6 bases). The CDR3 extends over 16 amino acids. Germline lookup yields CDR1 DFQATT and CDR2 SNEGSKA (reference sequence). Trimming removed 6 bases at V and 2 bases at J, with 19 bases between. CDR3 amino acids: CSATWGRGKNTGELFF. The CDR3 DNA reads TGCAGTGCCACTTGGGGCCGGGGGAAAAACACCGGGGAGCTGTTTTTT.

The gene calls are TRBV12-3 or TRBV12-4 and TRBJ2-7; D is unresolved. The V end was cut by 1 base, the J end by 7 bases, with 14 bases between. This CDR3 comprises 14 residues. The CDR3 reads CASSLGSVYNEQYF. Here the CDR3 DNA reads TGTGCCAGCAGTTTAGGGTCGGTGTACAATGAGCAGTACTTC.

The chain recombines TRBV29-1 with TRBJ1-1; D may be TRBD1 (6 bases). Trimming took off 3 bases at V and 2 bases at J, with 7 bases between the two ends. Germline CDR1 reads SQVTM; CDR2 reads ANQGSEA. The CDR3 is made up of 12 amino acids. The chain's CDR3 is CSVEGGNTEAFF. In nucleotides, the CDR3 is TGCAGCGTTGAGGGGGGCAACACTGAAGCTTTCTTT.

The rearrangement links TRBV10-3 to TRBJ1-6; D gene unclear. Germline CDR1 ENHRY, CDR2 SYGVKD. This CDR3 is 12 amino acids long. V was pared by 8 bases and J by 6 bases, with 8 bases between. CDR3 in DNA: TGTGCCATCTACGACGGTAATTCACCCCTCCACTTT. Protein: CAIYDGNSPLHF.